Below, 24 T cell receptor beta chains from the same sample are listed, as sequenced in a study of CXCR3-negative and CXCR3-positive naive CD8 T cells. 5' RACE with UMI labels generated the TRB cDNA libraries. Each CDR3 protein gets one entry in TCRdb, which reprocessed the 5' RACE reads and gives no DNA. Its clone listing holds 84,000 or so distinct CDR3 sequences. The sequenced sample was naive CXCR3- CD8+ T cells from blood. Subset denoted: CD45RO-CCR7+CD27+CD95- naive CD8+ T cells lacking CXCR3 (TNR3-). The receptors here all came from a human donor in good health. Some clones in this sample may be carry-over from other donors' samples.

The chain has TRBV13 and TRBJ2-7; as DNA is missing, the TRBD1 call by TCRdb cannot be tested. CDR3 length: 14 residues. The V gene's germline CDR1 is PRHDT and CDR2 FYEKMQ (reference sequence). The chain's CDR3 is CASSSTDRTYEQYF.

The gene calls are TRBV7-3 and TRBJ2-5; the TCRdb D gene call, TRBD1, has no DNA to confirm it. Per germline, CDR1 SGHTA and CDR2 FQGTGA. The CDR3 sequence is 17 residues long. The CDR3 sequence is CASSPTPAAGSQETQYF.

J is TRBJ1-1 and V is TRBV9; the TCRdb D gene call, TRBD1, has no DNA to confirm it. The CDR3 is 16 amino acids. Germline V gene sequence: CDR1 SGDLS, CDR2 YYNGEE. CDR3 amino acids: CASSVGTSAGVTEAFF.

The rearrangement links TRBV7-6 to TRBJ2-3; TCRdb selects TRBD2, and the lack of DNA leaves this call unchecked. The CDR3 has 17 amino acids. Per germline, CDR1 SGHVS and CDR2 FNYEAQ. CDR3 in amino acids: CASSLVTALLSTDTQYF.

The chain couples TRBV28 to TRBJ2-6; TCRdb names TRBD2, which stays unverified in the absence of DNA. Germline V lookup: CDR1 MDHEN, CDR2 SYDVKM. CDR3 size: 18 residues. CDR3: CASSFGREEGSGANVLTF.

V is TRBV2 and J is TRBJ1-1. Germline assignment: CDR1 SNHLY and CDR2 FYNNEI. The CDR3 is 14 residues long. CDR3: CASSDIAGPPLTFF.

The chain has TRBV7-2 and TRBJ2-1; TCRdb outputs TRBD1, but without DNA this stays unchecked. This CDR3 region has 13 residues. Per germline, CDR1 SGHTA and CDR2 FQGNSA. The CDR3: CASSTGASNEQFF. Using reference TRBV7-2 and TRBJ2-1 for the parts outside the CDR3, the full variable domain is GAGVSQSPSNKVTEKGKDVELRCDPISGHTALYWYRQSLGQGLEFLIYFQGNSAPDKSGLPSDRFSAERTGGSVSTLTIQRTQQEDSAVYLCASSTGASNEQFFGPGTRLTVL.

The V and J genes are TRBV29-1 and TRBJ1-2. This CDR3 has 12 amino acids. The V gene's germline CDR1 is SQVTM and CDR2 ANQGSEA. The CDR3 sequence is CSVPGNDYGYTF.

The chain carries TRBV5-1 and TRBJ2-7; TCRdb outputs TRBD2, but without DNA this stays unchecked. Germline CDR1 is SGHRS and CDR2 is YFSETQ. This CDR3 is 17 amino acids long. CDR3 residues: CASSLAGTSDNSYEQYF.

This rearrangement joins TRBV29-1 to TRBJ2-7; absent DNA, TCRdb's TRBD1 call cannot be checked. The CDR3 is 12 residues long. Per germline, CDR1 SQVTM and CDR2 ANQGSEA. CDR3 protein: CSVTANSYEQYF.

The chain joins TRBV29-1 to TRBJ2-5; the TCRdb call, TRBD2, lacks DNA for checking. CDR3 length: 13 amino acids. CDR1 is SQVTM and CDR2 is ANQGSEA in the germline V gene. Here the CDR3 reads CTVDGLVAETQYF. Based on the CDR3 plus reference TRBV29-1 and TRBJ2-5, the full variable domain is SAVISQKPSRDICQRGTSLTIQCQVDSQVTMMFWYRQQPGQSLTLIATANQGSEATYESGFVIDKFPISRPNLTFSTLTVSNMSPEDSSIYLCTVDGLVAETQYFGPGTRLLVL.

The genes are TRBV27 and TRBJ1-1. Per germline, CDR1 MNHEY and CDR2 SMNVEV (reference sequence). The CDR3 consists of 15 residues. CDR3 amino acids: CASSLSWGGNTEAFF.

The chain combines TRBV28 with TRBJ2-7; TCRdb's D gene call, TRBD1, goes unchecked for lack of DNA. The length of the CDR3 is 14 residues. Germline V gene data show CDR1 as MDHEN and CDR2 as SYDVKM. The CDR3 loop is CASTIAVQAYEQYF.

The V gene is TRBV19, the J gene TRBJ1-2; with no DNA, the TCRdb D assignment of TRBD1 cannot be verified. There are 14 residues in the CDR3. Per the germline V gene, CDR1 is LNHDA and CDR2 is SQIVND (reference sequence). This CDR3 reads CASSIDTYRDGYTF.

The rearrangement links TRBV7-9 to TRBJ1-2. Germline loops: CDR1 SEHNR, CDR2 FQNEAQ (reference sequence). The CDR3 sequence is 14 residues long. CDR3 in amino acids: CASSLAILASGYTF.

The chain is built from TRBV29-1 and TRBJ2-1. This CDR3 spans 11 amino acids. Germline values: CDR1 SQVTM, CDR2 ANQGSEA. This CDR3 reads CSVELGNEQFF.

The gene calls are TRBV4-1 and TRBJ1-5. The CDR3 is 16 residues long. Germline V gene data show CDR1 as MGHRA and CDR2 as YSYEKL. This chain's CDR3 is CASSQEIAGGVQPQHF.

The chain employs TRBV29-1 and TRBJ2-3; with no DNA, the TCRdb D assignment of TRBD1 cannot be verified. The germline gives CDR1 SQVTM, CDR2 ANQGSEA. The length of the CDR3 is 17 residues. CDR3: CSVEAGTDLRMADTQYF.

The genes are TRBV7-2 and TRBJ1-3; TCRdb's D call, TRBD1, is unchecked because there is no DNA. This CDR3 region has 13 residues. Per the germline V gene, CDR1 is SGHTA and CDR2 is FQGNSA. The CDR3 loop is CASRLDRAIPIYF.

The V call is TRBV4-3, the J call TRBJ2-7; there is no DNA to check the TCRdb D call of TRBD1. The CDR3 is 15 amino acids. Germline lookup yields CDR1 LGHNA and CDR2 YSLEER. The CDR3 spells CASSQDPGGPYEQYF.

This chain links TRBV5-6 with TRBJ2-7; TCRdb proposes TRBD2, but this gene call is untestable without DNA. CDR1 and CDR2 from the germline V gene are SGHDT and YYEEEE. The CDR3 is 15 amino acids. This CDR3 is CASSLKLALPYEQYF. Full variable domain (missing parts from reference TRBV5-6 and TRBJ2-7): DAGVTQSPTHLIKTRGQQVTLRCSPKSGHDTVSWYQQALGQGPQFIFQYYEEEERQRGNFPDRFSGHQFPNYSSELNVNALLLGDSALYLCASSLKLALPYEQYFGPGTRLTVT.

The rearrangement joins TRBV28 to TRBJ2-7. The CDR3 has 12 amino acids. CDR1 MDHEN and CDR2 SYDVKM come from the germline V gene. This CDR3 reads CASSVAEPQKYF.

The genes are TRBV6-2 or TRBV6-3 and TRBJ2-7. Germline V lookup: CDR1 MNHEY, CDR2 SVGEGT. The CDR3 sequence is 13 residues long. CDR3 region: CASSLGQLYEQYF.

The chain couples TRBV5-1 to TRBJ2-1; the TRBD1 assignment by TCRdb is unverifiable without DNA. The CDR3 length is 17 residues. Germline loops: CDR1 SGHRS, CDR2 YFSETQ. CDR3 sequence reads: CASSLRGQASSYNEQFF.